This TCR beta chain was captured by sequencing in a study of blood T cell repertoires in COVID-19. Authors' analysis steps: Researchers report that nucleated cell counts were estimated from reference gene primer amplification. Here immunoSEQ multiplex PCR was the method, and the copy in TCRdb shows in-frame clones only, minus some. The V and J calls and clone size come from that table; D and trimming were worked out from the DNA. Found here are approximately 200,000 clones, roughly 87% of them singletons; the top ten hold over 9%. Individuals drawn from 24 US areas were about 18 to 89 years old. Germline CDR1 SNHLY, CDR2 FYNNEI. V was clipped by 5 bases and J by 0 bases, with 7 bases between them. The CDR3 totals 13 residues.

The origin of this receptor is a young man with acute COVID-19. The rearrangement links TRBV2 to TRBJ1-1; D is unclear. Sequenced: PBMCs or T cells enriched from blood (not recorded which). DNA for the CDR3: TGTGCCAGCAGTCTAGACGTGAACACTGAAGCTTTCTTT. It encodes CASSLDVNTEAFF.